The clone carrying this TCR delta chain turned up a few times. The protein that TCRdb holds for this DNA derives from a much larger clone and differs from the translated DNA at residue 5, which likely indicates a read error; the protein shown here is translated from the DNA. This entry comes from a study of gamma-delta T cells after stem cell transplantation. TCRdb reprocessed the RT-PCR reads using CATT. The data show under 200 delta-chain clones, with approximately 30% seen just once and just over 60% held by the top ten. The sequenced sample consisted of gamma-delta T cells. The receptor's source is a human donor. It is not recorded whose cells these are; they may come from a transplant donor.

The CDR3 bases are TGTGCTCTTGGGGGAGGACCATGGTGGGGGACAGACACCGATAAACTCATCTTT. Protein product: CALGGGPWWGTDTDKLIF. The chain couples TRDV1 to TRDJ1; 7 bases agree with TRDD3. V was pared by 4 bases and J by 0 bases, with 14 bases of the junction left unmatched. Germline assignment: CDR1 TSWWSYY and CDR2 QGS. This CDR3 has 18 residues.